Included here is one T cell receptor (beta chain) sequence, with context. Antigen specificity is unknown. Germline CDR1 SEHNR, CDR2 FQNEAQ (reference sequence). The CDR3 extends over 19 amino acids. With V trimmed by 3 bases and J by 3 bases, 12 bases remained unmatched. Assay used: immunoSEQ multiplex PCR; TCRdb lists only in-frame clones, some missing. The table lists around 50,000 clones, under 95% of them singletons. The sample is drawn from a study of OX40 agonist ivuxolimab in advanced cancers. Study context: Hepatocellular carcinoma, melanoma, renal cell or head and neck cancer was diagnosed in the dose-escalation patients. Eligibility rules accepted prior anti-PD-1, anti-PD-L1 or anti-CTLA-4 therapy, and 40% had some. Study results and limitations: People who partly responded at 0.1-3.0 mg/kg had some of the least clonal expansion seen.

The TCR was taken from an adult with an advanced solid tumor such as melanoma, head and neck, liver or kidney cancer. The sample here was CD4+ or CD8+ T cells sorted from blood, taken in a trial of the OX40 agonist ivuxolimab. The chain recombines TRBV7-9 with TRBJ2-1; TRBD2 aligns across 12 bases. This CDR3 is CASSFFGLAGPIDYNEQFF. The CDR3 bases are TGTGCCAGCAGCTTCTTCGGACTAGCGGGACCAATAGACTACAATGAGCAGTTCTTC. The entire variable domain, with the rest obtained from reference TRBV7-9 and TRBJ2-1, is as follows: DTGVSQNPRHKITKRGQNVTFRCDPISEHNRLYWYRQTLGQGPEFLTYFQNEAQLEKSRLLSDRFSAERPKGSFSTLEIQRTEQGDSAMYLCASSFFGLAGPIDYNEQFFGPGTRLTVL.